This entry features one TCR beta chain sequence. Per-sample yields of isolated PBMCs were at least 6.5 million. Per germline, CDR1 DFQATT and CDR2 SNEGSKA (reference sequence). Trimming removed 3 bases at V and 6 bases at J, with 16 bases between. The length of the CDR3 is 14 residues. A sample-barcoded 5' primer and a J-beta primer mix were used in a second PCR of roughly 7 to 11 cycles. Each cDNA was tagged by a template-switch adaptor containing 12 random nucleotides. TCRdb used MiXCR to reprocess the 5' RACE reads, holding one entry per CDR3 protein. The sample contains roughly 1.4 million distinct CDR3 sequences, 45% to 70% of which appear only once. These data come from a study of blood T cells in healthy people across ages.

The clonotype was recovered from a man younger than 35 in good health. The chain joins TRBV20-1 to TRBJ2-3; TRBD1 is a possible D gene (5 bases). The material sequenced was blood. CDR3 coding DNA: TGCAGTGCTAGGTCAGGGTCCGAACTGGATACGCAGTATTTT. Amino acids: CSARSGSELDTQYF.